This TCR beta chain derives from a study of T cell responses to AZD1222 COVID-19 vaccine (dated by TCRdb to the early 2020s). Regarding the study in general: AZD1222 recipients whose second dose came at about 4 weeks and those whose second dose came at about 12 weeks were combined into one group, since spike-specific TCR depth and breadth did not differ between the two schedules. TCR sequencing was performed for over 230 trial participants, of whom about 200 were given two doses of AZD1222 and some 25 were given two doses of MenACWY control vaccine. Trial participants were enrolled by age into subgroups of 18-55, 56-69 and 70-plus years, and around 140, 26 and 57 TCR-sequenced participants, respectively, were included in these subgroups. Results the study describes overall, beyond this receptor: The vaccine-associated CD4 TCRs covered the entire spike protein, and the dominant responses fell in regions 160-218 and 743-854. Conclusions about previously exposed vaccinees are limited, since just five or six AZD1222 recipients were seropositive for SARS-CoV-2 at baseline. The 56-69-year group was small, and its depth increase did not reach significance, likely because of low power. Because no day 14 peak-response samples were available, repertoires were characterized only after the peak T cell response. A significant rise in spike-specific TCR breadth and depth was observed after two AZD1222 doses relative to day 0 and relative to MenACWY recipients. Nearly half of unique spike-specific TCRs reportedly recognized epitopes outside regions mutated in the B.1.351 and B.1.1.7 variants. Participants were mostly white British, with more females than males. The authors suggested clonal diversity may have been underestimated.

As regards this clone: Its binding antigen is unknown. No qualities accompany the bases; no much larger clone lies one base away.

The CDR3 regions of human TCRbeta chains were analyzed by immunosequencing. From the authors' description of their analysis: Repertoire TCRs were matched against a reference library of SARS-CoV-2-specific TCRs generated with the MIRA antigen-specificity platform. Breadth was defined as the fraction of unique TCRs that were SARS-CoV-2-associated, and depth was defined as the fraction of total T cells that were SARS-CoV-2-associated. Each spike-specific TCR was assigned to its reactive spike region and to a CD4 or CD8 class using the MIRA data. Log10-transformed breadth and depth values were compared by one-way ANOVA with Sidak's multiple comparisons tests. Imported from immuneACCESS, the table was reduced by TCRdb to in-frame sequences with V and J called. These copies leave out some clones; in studies compared against another copy, an unresolved V gene accounts for under half, and the cause of the remainder is not known. Clone size and V and J calls were adopted from that table, with D and trimming inferred from the DNA. A total of roughly 180,000 clones appear in this sample, roughly nine tenths of them only once. The ten largest clones add up to less than 2.5% of the sample.

The time point tag for this specimen amounts to: baseline before first vaccination. Samples from vaccinated people were obtained from the UK trials COV001 and COV002, which included a single-blind randomized controlled phase 2/3 trial of AZD1222 (ChAdOx1 nCoV-19) in healthy adults. Trial participant PBMC samples were collected at day 0 and day 28 after the second dose for TCRbeta chain sequencing. V is pared back by 5 bases and J by 8 bases, with 13 bases lying between the germline termini. The CDR3 numbers 11 residues from cysteine through phenylalanine. Of the read, only the CDR3 DNA is kept; its 33 bases are in frame from base 1. Taken from the germline V gene (reference sequence), the CDR1 and CDR2 loops are DFQATT and SNEGSKA.

This TCR was recovered from an adult in good health. The chain joins TRBV20-1 to TRBJ2-7; the D gene identity is not certain. This specimen consisted of peripheral blood, obtained on day 0 of AZD1222 vaccination. CDR3 loop: CSALRLGQQYF. In nucleotides, the sequence is TGCAGTGCTCTAAGGTTGGGTCAGCAGTACTTC.